This entry lists 30 T cell receptor beta chains sequenced from one sample in a study of T cells expressing NK-cell markers. Following a re-call of the 5' RACE reads, TCRdb has one entry per CDR3 protein and lacks DNA. The listing contains some 600,000 distinct CDR3 sequences. The sample taken for sequencing was blood T cells: a sorted CD56 or NKG2C T cell subset, CD4+ or CD8+ T cells, or bulk PBMC T cells (not recorded which). These receptors came from a man younger than 30 in good health.

CDR3 loop: CAATGATGELFF. The chain carries TRBV10-3 and TRBJ2-2; the TCRdb call, TRBD1, lacks DNA for checking. Germline V CDR1 and CDR2: ENHRY, SYGVKD. The CDR3 runs 12 residues.

The chain links TRBV15 to TRBJ2-1. The germline V gene encodes CDR1 LNHNV and CDR2 YYDKDF (reference sequence). The CDR3 covers 15 residues. The CDR3 is CATSRLGGVDGEQFF.

The chain carries TRBV12-3 or TRBV12-4 and TRBJ2-1. The CDR3 covers 13 residues. The CDR3 protein is CASSVSLTNEQFF.

The chain combines TRBV12-3 or TRBV12-4 with TRBJ2-3; TCRdb proposes TRBD1, but this gene call is untestable without DNA. The CDR3 loop spans 15 amino acids. CDR3 sequence reads: CASSPGQGAVYTQYF.

CDR3 sequence: CASSELAGGGYTF. The V and J genes are TRBV2 and TRBJ1-2; TCRdb calls TRBD1, which cannot be checked without DNA. The V gene's germline CDR1 is SNHLY and CDR2 FYNNEI. The CDR3 spans 13 residues. Complete variable domain (other parts from reference TRBV2 and TRBJ1-2): EPEVTQTPSHQVTQMGQEVILRCVPISNHLYFYWYRQILGQKVEFLVSFYNNEISEKSEIFDDQFSVERPDGSNFTLKIRSTKLEDSAMYFCASSELAGGGYTFGSGTRLTVV.

The chain uses TRBV6-2 or TRBV6-3 and TRBJ2-5. The CDR3 is 14 residues long. Per germline, CDR1 MNHEY and CDR2 SVGEGT. This chain's CDR3 is CASSYSMVEETQYF.

CDR3 protein: CASSSVTGYQETQYF. The chain joins TRBV7-9 to TRBJ2-5. This CDR3 comprises 15 residues. The germline V gene encodes CDR1 SEHNR and CDR2 FQNEAQ (reference sequence). The variable domain in full, with the rest retrieved from reference TRBV7-9 and TRBJ2-5, is DTGVSQNPRHKITKRGQNVTFRCDPISEHNRLYWYRQTLGQGPEFLTYFQNEAQLEKSRLLSDRFSAERPKGSFSTLEIQRTEQGDSAMYLCASSSVTGYQETQYFGPGTRLLVL.

The chain uses TRBV7-9 and TRBJ2-2; TCRdb's assignment of TRBD1 cannot be checked, as there is no DNA. The CDR3 has 16 residues. The germline V gene has CDR1 SEHNR and CDR2 FQNEAQ (reference sequence). The CDR3: CASSPAHPGSTGELFF.

The gene calls are TRBV6-5 and TRBJ2-3; TCRdb selects TRBD2, and the lack of DNA leaves this call unchecked. The CDR3 contains 16 residues. The germline V gene has CDR1 MNHEY and CDR2 SVGAGI. CDR3 sequence: CASSPDSGRYTDTQYF.

The chain joins TRBV5-1 to TRBJ2-1; TCRdb lists TRBD2, though no DNA is available to test this call. The CDR3 runs 16 residues. The germline gives CDR1 SGHRS, CDR2 YFSETQ. CDR3 region: CASSLSTGGPFNEQFF.

The chain employs TRBV5-6 and TRBJ2-3. The CDR3 runs to 15 residues. CDR1 is SGHDT, CDR2 YYEEEE, per germline. CDR3 protein: CASSLAPTSADTQYF.

V usage is TRBV30 and J usage is TRBJ2-7; TCRdb indicates TRBD1, and absent DNA this call remains unverified. The CDR3 is made up of 15 amino acids. Looked up from germline, CDR1 is GTSNPN and CDR2 is SVGIG (reference sequence). The CDR3: CAWSVLDRGPGEQYF.

The rearrangement joins TRBV7-9 to TRBJ1-1; with no DNA, the TCRdb D assignment of TRBD1 cannot be verified. This CDR3 has 16 amino acids. CDR1 and CDR2 (germline): SEHNR, FQNEAQ (reference sequence). The CDR3 sequence is CASSLTTGTGRTEAFF.

CDR3 sequence: CASRRQNTDTQYF. The chain links TRBV5-1 to TRBJ2-3; TCRdb calls TRBD1, which cannot be checked without DNA. From germline, CDR1 is SGHRS and CDR2 YFSETQ. The CDR3 has 13 amino acids. The full variable domain, completed using reference TRBV5-1 and TRBJ2-3, is KAGVTQTPRYLIKTRGQQVTLSCSPISGHRSVSWYQQTPGQGLQFLFEYFSETQRNKGNFPGRFSGRQFSNSRSEMNVSTLELGDSALYLCASRRQNTDTQYFGPGTRLTVL.

The J gene is TRBJ2-3, the V gene TRBV20-1; the D gene TCRdb calls, TRBD2, cannot be checked with no DNA. The CDR3 extends over 15 amino acids. CDR1 and CDR2 (germline): DFQATT, SNEGSKA (reference sequence). CDR3 in amino acids: CSARDSTGRADTQYF.

The chain combines TRBV7-2 with TRBJ2-5. This CDR3 is built from 14 residues. Germline V gene data show CDR1 as SGHTA and CDR2 as FQGNSA. The chain's CDR3 is CASSTSGSQETQYF. Using reference TRBV7-2 and TRBJ2-5 for the parts outside the CDR3, the full variable domain is GAGVSQSPSNKVTEKGKDVELRCDPISGHTALYWYRQSLGQGLEFLIYFQGNSAPDKSGLPSDRFSAERTGGSVSTLTIQRTQQEDSAVYLCASSTSGSQETQYFGPGTRLLVL.

V usage is TRBV4-3 and J usage is TRBJ2-5. Per the germline V gene, CDR1 is LGHNA and CDR2 is YSLEER. CDR3 length equals 16 residues. This CDR3 is CASSQDLAVPGGTQYF.

The chain is built from TRBV12-3 or TRBV12-4 and TRBJ2-1; checking the TCRdb D call of TRBD1 is not possible without DNA. The CDR3 has 15 residues. The CDR3 protein is CASISSLDLYNEQFF.

This chain links TRBV5-4 with TRBJ1-4; TCRdb names TRBD1, which stays unverified in the absence of DNA. The CDR3 has 17 residues. Germline V gives CDR1 SGHNT, CDR2 YYREEE (reference sequence). The CDR3: CASSDGRDRASNEKLFF.

The chain couples TRBV4-1 to TRBJ2-1; TCRdb indicates TRBD1, and absent DNA this call remains unverified. In germline, CDR1 is MGHRA, CDR2 YSYEKL. The CDR3 loop spans 17 amino acids. This CDR3 reads CASSQGTDWSSYNEQFF.

The rearrangement uses TRBV7-3 and TRBJ2-7; TCRdb returns TRBD1, unconfirmable since there is no DNA. This CDR3 contains 15 residues. CDR1 and CDR2 (germline): SGHTA, FQGTGA. The CDR3 loop reads CASSLNPGTFDEQYF.

The chain uses TRBV9 and TRBJ2-1; TCRdb designates TRBD2, a call that cannot be tested without DNA. The CDR3 runs to 17 residues. The germline gives CDR1 SGDLS, CDR2 YYNGEE. Here the CDR3 reads CASSVDSLAGVMSEQFF.

The chain joins TRBV20-1 to TRBJ1-5; there is no DNA to check the TCRdb D call of TRBD1. The length of the CDR3 is 17 residues. CDR1 and CDR2 from the germline V gene are DFQATT and SNEGSKA (reference sequence). CDR3 residues: CSALPGTVLHAGQPQHF.

The genes are TRBV18 and TRBJ2-1. In germline, CDR1 is KGHSH, CDR2 LQKENI. This CDR3 spans 15 amino acids. This CDR3 is CASSPRADPYNEQFF. The entire variable domain, with the rest obtained from reference TRBV18 and TRBJ2-1, is as follows: NAGVMQNPRHLVRRRGQEARLRCSPMKGHSHVYWYRQLPEEGLKFMVYLQKENIIDESGMPKERFSAEFPKEGPSILRIQQVVRGDSAAYFCASSPRADPYNEQFFGPGTRLTVL.

V and J are TRBV18 and TRBJ2-7. In germline, CDR1 is KGHSH, CDR2 LQKENI. This CDR3 has 15 amino acids. The chain's CDR3 is CASSPDRDTLYEQYF.

The chain uses TRBV10-3 and TRBJ2-1; TCRdb reports TRBD2, a call that lacks DNA to check it against. This CDR3 is 16 amino acids long. The germline V gene encodes CDR1 ENHRY and CDR2 SYGVKD. CDR3 amino acids: CAISLQREAYYNEQFF.

The CDR3: CASSFAGGGAGTDTQYF. The chain uses TRBV7-8 and TRBJ2-3; TCRdb calls TRBD1, which cannot be checked without DNA. The germline CDR1 and CDR2 sequences are SGHVS and FQNEAQ. CDR3 length equals 17 residues.

CDR3: CASSTRAGAGHEQFF. The chain recombines TRBV12-3 or TRBV12-4 with TRBJ2-1; TCRdb returns TRBD2, unconfirmable since there is no DNA. The CDR3 is 15 amino acids.

The rearrangement joins TRBV27 to TRBJ2-1. The CDR3 contains 15 residues. Germline assignment: CDR1 MNHEY and CDR2 SMNVEV (reference sequence). The chain's CDR3 is CASTPSGTYYNEQFF.

The rearrangement uses TRBV20-1 and TRBJ2-7; TCRdb lists TRBD1, though no DNA is available to test this call. Germline CDR1 and CDR2: DFQATT and SNEGSKA (reference sequence). The CDR3 covers 17 residues. CDR3 region: CSKNGGEGTSSSYEQYF.